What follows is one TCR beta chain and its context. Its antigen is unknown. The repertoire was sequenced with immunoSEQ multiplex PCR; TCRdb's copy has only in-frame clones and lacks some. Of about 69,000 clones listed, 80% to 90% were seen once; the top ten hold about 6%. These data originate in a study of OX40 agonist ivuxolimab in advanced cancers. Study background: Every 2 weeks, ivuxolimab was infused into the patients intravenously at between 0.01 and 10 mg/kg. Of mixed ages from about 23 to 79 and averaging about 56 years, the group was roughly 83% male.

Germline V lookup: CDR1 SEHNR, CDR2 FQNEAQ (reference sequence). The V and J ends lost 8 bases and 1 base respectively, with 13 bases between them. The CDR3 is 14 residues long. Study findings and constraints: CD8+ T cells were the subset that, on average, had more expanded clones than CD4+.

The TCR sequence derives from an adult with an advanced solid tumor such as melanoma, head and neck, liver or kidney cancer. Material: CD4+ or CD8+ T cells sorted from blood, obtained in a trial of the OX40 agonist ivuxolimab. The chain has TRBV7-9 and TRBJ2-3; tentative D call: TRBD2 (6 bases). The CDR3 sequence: CASAPGTGTDTQYF. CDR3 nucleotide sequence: TGTGCCAGCGCTCCAGGGACTGGCACAGATACGCAGTATTTT.